This is a list of T cell receptor beta chains from one sample in a study of blood T cell repertoires in COVID-19. Generated by immunoSEQ multiplex PCR, the TCRdb table keeps only in-frame clones and is missing some. The table lists over 50,000 clones, roughly 86% of them singletons. Sequencing input: peripheral blood. The receptors were sampled from a man in his 70s with active COVID-19. The CDR3 runs from the conserved cysteine through the conserved F or W. D genes are given only for firm matches. Expanded clones get a size class; other rows say once, few or many, or leave the size out.

TRBJ1-4,TRBV5-1,15,TRBD1,NA,CASSLSWDRNEKLFF,TGCGCCAGCAGCTTGTCCTGGGACAGAAATGAAAAACTGTTTTTT
TRBJ1-2,TRBV7-2,15,TRBD1,NA,CASSLSQGTAGGYTF,TGTGCCAGCAGCCTATCACAGGGGACTGCTGGTGGCTACACCTTC
TRBJ2-7,TRBV11-3,13,NA,NA,CASSLDRVAEQYF,TGTGCCAGCAGCTTAGATCGGGTGGCCGAGCAGTACTTC
TRBJ1-6,TRBV6-6,13,NA,NA,CASGRGVGSPLHF,TGTGCCAGCGGGCGCGGGGTCGGGTCACCCCTCCACTTT
TRBJ2-1,TRBV7-2,13,NA,NA,CASSYQTGDEQFF,TGTGCCAGCAGCTACCAGACGGGGGATGAGCAGTTCTTC
TRBJ1-6,TRBV28,13,NA,once,CASSPGVGSPLHF,TGTGCCAGCAGTCCGGGGGTGGGTTCACCCCTCCACTTT
TRBJ2-1,TRBV7-3,15,NA,NA,CASSLNLAPYNEQFF,TGTGCCAGCAGCTTAAATTTAGCTCCCTACAATGAGCAGTTCTTC
TRBJ2-7,TRBV7-2,14,TRBD1,NA,CASSTTGGTDEQYF,TGTGCCAGCAGCACAACAGGGGGCACGGACGAGCAGTACTTC
TRBJ2-2,TRBV7-2,16,TRBD1,NA,CASSSYRGRGTGELFF,TGTGCCAGCAGCTCTTACAGGGGAAGGGGGACCGGGGAGCTGTTTTTT
TRBJ2-7,TRBV10-3,17,NA,NA,CAISESEGAGAAYEQYF,TGTGCCATCAGTGAGTCGGAAGGGGCAGGGGCGGCCTACGAGCAGTACTTC
TRBJ2-7,TRBV12-3/TRBV12-4,13,NA,many,CASRLRGFYEQYF,TGTGCCAGCAGACTTAGGGGCTTCTACGAGCAGTACTTC
TRBJ1-2,TRBV7-6,15,TRBD1,once,CASSIGTGGNYGYTF,TGTGCCAGCAGCATTGGGACAGGGGGCAACTATGGCTACACCTTC
TRBJ2-5,TRBV7-8,15,TRBD2,NA,CASSLGSTGGETQYF,TGTGCCAGCAGCTTAGGATCGACGGGGGGAGAGACCCAGTACTTC
TRBJ1-2,TRBV29-1,14,NA,NA,CSVEDGQVGLGYTF,TGCAGCGTTGAAGATGGTCAGGTTGGACTTGGCTACACCTTC
TRBJ1-2,TRBV7-2,15,NA,NA,CASSYKGGANYGYTF,TGTGCCAGCAGCTACAAGGGGGGGGCCAACTATGGCTACACCTTC
TRBJ2-2,TRBV5-1,15,NA,NA,CASSLQQENTGELFF,TGCGCCAGCAGCTTGCAACAGGAGAACACCGGGGAGCTGTTTTTT
TRBJ2-1,TRBV10-3,17,NA,NA,CAISEPYRASSYNEQFF,TGTGCCATCAGTGAGCCCTACAGGGCATCGTCCTACAATGAGCAGTTCTTC
TRBJ1-5,TRBV5-6,16,TRBD1,once,CASSSTGGVGNQPQHF,TGTGCCAGCAGCTCGACAGGGGGGGTCGGCAATCAGCCCCAGCATTTT
TRBJ2-7,TRBV29-1,17,TRBD1,NA,CSVVVTEATGGPWEQYF,TGCAGCGTTGTTGTCACTGAGGCGACAGGGGGACCTTGGGAGCAGTACTTC
TRBJ1-2,TRBV15,15,NA,NA,CATSSMTEGTGGYTF,TGTGCCACCAGCAGTATGACGGAGGGGACTGGCGGCTACACCTTC
TRBJ1-2,TRBV5-6,15,NA,once,CASRSGHTGNYGYTF,TGTGCCAGCAGATCAGGACACACGGGTAACTATGGCTACACCTTC